Listed here are 29 T cell receptor beta chains from one sample, sequenced in a study of long-term antiretroviral therapy in people with HIV. Running of the v3.0 immunoSEQ assay took place at survey level. TCRdb keeps only in-frame clones here, not all; method: immunoSEQ multiplex PCR. The table lists 32,000 or so clones, roughly 80% of them singletons. Here the sequenced sample was unsorted PBMCs, taken 2 years after starting antiretroviral therapy. The receptors come from a woman in her forties or fifties with HIV.

V and J are TRBV7-9 and TRBJ2-7; D not resolved. Germline V gene data show CDR1 as SEHNR and CDR2 as FQNEAQ (reference sequence). The CDR3 covers 15 residues. Trimming took off 6 bases at V and 3 bases at J, with 18 bases between the two ends. CDR3 in DNA: TGTGCCAGCAGTCCGCCCGGGCCCTTCCTCTACGAGCAGTACTTC. Its translation is CASSPPGPFLYEQYF.

In its sample, this clone was seen a few times. The V and J genes are TRBV4-1 and TRBJ1-1; D gene unclear. The CDR3 length is 18 residues. Per the germline V gene, CDR1 is MGHRA and CDR2 is YSYEKL. Trimming stripped 1 base from V and 2 bases from J, with 20 bases between. CDR3 DNA: TGCGCCAGCAGCCAAGTAAACATGGGTTTCCTATTTAACACTGAAGCTTTCTTT. It encodes CASSQVNMGFLFNTEAFF.

This rearrangement joins TRBV15 to TRBJ1-1; D gene uncertain. Germline-derived CDR1 and CDR2 are LNHNV and YYDKDF (reference sequence). The CDR3 runs to 13 residues. V shed 0 bases and J shed 6 bases, with 8 bases lying between them. This chain's CDR3 is CATSRDEGAEAFF. The CDR3 region has the DNA TGTGCCACCAGCAGAGATGAGGGCGCTGAAGCTTTCTTT.

In its sample, this clone was seen a few times. The chain carries TRBV28 and TRBJ1-6; 7 bases match TRBD1. After removal of 5 bases from V and 14 bases from J, the junction contained 15 bases not matched to a gene. The germline CDR1 and CDR2 sequences are MDHEN and SYDVKM. The CDR3 has 15 amino acids. This chain's CDR3 is CASSLRVGGVRSLHF. The CDR3 DNA sequence: TGTGCCAGCAGTCTCCGGGTAGGGGGCGTAAGGTCCCTCCACTTT.

V usage is TRBV6-5 and J usage is TRBJ2-2; TRBD1 might be the D (5 bases). V dropped 2 bases and J dropped 2 bases, with 6 bases sitting between them. The length of the CDR3 is 14 residues. Germline CDR1 is MNHEY and CDR2 is SVGAGI. The CDR3 loop is CASSYRGNTGELFF. The CDR3 DNA reads as TGTGCCAGCAGTTACAGGGGAAACACCGGGGAGCTGTTTTTT.

The rearrangement links TRBV18 to TRBJ2-3; no clear D gene. This CDR3 region has 16 residues. From germline, CDR1 is KGHSH and CDR2 LQKENI. V was clipped by 3 bases and J by 1 base, with 14 bases between them. CDR3 nucleotides: TGTGCCAGCTCACCCTCGACACTCCAAGGCACAGATACGCAGTATTTT. Encoded protein: CASSPSTLQGTDTQYF.

The chain joins TRBV6-4 to TRBJ2-2; the D is unclear. V was pared by 0 bases and J by 2 bases, with 4 bases between. Germline CDR1 MRHNA, CDR2 SNTAGT. CDR3 size: 14 residues. CDR3 nucleotides: TGTGCCAGCAGTGACTCGATCAACACCGGGGAGCTGTTTTTT. It specifies CASSDSINTGELFF.

The chain combines TRBV10-2 with TRBJ1-1; no definite D call. Deletions cut 3 bases from V and 4 bases from J, with 6 bases between. This CDR3 comprises 12 residues. Germline V gives CDR1 WSHSY, CDR2 SAAADI. Here the CDR3 reads CASSETSTEAFF. CDR3 nucleotides: TGCGCCAGCAGTGAAACAAGCACTGAAGCTTTCTTT.

The V call is TRBV2, the J call TRBJ2-5; possible D gene TRBD1, 7 bases. Germline assignment: CDR1 SNHLY and CDR2 FYNNEI. The CDR3 is made up of 14 amino acids. With 4 bases removed from V and 5 bases from J, the gap between germline ends came to 14 bases. CDR3 protein: CASSGGGAGETQYF. CDR3 DNA: TGTGCCAGCAGTGGAGGGGGCGCGGGGGAGACCCAGTACTTC. Complete variable domain (other parts from reference TRBV2 and TRBJ2-5): EPEVTQTPSHQVTQMGQEVILRCVPISNHLYFYWYRQILGQKVEFLVSFYNNEISEKSEIFDDQFSVERPDGSNFTLKIRSTKLEDSAMYFCASSGGGAGETQYFGPGTRLLVL.

This sequence joins TRBV2 and TRBJ2-5; 11 nucleotides line up with TRBD1. The germline V gene has CDR1 SNHLY and CDR2 FYNNEI. V shed 3 bases, J shed 7 bases, and the junction held 10 bases outside the gene matches. CDR3 length equals 16 residues. The CDR3 DNA reads TGTGCCAGCAGTGATATTAGCGGGGGACAGGGGGGGACCCAGTACTTC. Protein: CASSDISGGQGGTQYF.

The chain joins TRBV10-3 to TRBJ1-5; perhaps TRBD1 as D (6 bases). Germline assignment: CDR1 ENHRY and CDR2 SYGVKD. Trimming took 4 bases from V and 0 from J, leaving 7 bases between them. This CDR3 is 14 amino acids long. The CDR3 nucleotides are TGTGCCATCAGTGGACAGGATAGCAATCAGCCCCAGCATTTT. This translates into CAISGQDSNQPQHF.

The chain links TRBV4-1 to TRBJ1-2; 8 positions match TRBD1. Losses at the gene ends were 1 base for V and 6 bases for J; bases not matched to a gene: 4. This CDR3 is 14 amino acids long. In germline, CDR1 is MGHRA, CDR2 YSYEKL. The CDR3 region is CASSQADRVDGYTF. CDR3 nucleotides: TGCGCCAGCAGCCAAGCGGACAGGGTGGATGGCTACACCTTC.

This clone was seen a handful of times. The genes are TRBV27 and TRBJ2-2, with TRBD2 matching 12 bases. V lost 8 bases and J lost 6; bases outside the gene matches: 7. The germline V gene has CDR1 MNHEY and CDR2 SMNVEV (reference sequence). The CDR3 consists of 15 residues. The CDR3 nucleotides are TGTGCCAGCCGGAGACTAGCGGGGGTCGCCGGGGAGCTGTTTTTT. The encoded protein is CASRRLAGVAGELFF.

The V call is TRBV6-1, the J call TRBJ1-1; the D is unclear. The CDR3 totals 15 residues. V lost 7 bases to trimming and J lost 11 bases, with 26 bases between them. In germline, CDR1 is MNHNS, CDR2 SASEGT. The CDR3 protein is CASMARTIVLPNAFF. The CDR3 DNA sequence: TGTGCCAGCATGGCCCGGACGATAGTGCTACCGAATGCTTTCTTT.

The chain couples TRBV6-5 to TRBJ2-7; TRBD2 agrees at 13 bases. Looked up from germline, CDR1 is MNHEY and CDR2 is SVGAGI. V shed 6 bases and J 1 base; nucleotides not matched to a gene: 3. The CDR3 loop spans 15 amino acids. CDR3 amino acids: CASRGTSGDSYEQYV. CDR3 nucleotides: TGTGCCAGCAGGGGGACTAGCGGGGATTCCTACGAGCAGTACGTC.

V gene TRBV5-1 combines with J gene TRBJ2-3; TRBD2 aligns across 8 bases. This CDR3 region has 17 residues. Trimming at V came to 4 bases and at J to 2 bases, leaving 12 bases not matched to a gene. CDR1 is SGHRS, CDR2 YFSETQ, per germline. This CDR3 is CASSRIKRGSFTDTQYF. The CDR3 DNA reads as TGCGCCAGCAGCAGGATAAAGCGGGGGTCGTTCACAGATACGCAGTATTTT. Variable domain in full (rest from reference TRBV5-1 and TRBJ2-3): KAGVTQTPRYLIKTRGQQVTLSCSPISGHRSVSWYQQTPGQGLQFLFEYFSETQRNKGNFPGRFSGRQFSNSRSEMNVSTLELGDSALYLCASSRIKRGSFTDTQYFGPGTRLTVL.

The chain has TRBV11-1 and TRBJ1-2; TRBD1 agrees at 8 bases. The CDR3 consists of 13 residues. Losses at the gene ends were 5 bases for V and 4 bases for J; bases not matched to a gene: 3. Per the germline V gene, CDR1 is SGHAT and CDR2 is FQDESV (reference sequence). CDR3 sequence reads: CASSPTGVYGYTF. CDR3 bases: TGTGCCAGCAGCCCGACAGGGGTCTATGGCTACACCTTC.

This clone appeared a few times. The chain carries TRBV6-6 and TRBJ2-1; possible D gene TRBD2, 5 bases. Trimming cost V 7 bases and J 7 bases, with 11 bases left between them. CDR1 MNHNY and CDR2 SVGAGI come from the germline V gene (reference sequence). The CDR3 covers 12 residues. As DNA, the CDR3 is TGTGCCAGCACCCGGGGAAGTAATGAGCAGTTCTTC. Translated: CASTRGSNEQFF.

This clone appeared once. V is TRBV15 and J is TRBJ2-7; 9 bases line up with TRBD2. CDR3 length equals 16 residues. In germline, CDR1 is LNHNV, CDR2 YYDKDF (reference sequence). V lost 5 bases to trimming and J lost 1 base; unmatched junction nucleotides: 9. The CDR3 reads CATSPRGLAGSYEQYF. As DNA, the CDR3 is TGTGCCACCAGCCCCCGGGGGCTAGCGGGGTCCTACGAGCAGTACTTC.

This chain connects TRBV5-1 to TRBJ2-5; tentatively, D is TRBD1 or TRBD2 (6 bases each). Germline assignment: CDR1 SGHRS and CDR2 YFSETQ. The CDR3 contains 17 residues. Trimming removed 0 bases at V and 6 bases at J, with 21 bases between. This CDR3 is CASSLVGVGGPEKTQYF. As DNA, the CDR3 is TGCGCCAGCAGCTTGGTTGGGGTTGGGGGGCCTGAGAAGACCCAGTACTTC. The full variable domain, rest sourced from reference TRBV5-1 and TRBJ2-5, is KAGVTQTPRYLIKTRGQQVTLSCSPISGHRSVSWYQQTPGQGLQFLFEYFSETQRNKGNFPGRFSGRQFSNSRSEMNVSTLELGDSALYLCASSLVGVGGPEKTQYFGPGTRLLVL.

This rearrangement joins TRBV27 to TRBJ2-7; D is tentatively TRBD1 or TRBD2 (5 bases each). Trimming left V 7 bases short and J 2 bases short, with 15 bases between. This CDR3 spans 14 amino acids. The germline CDR1 and CDR2 sequences are MNHEY and SMNVEV (reference sequence). CDR3 region: CASTPGDGPYEQYF. DNA for the CDR3: TGTGCCAGCACCCCCGGGGACGGTCCCTACGAGCAGTACTTC.

This clone has more than one count but fewer than ten. The V and J genes are TRBV5-1 and TRBJ2-2; D gene unclear. The V end lost 7 bases, the J end lost 0 bases, and 16 bases lay between the germline ends. CDR3 length: 16 residues. From germline, CDR1 is SGHRS and CDR2 YFSETQ. CDR3 loop: CASGARTEANTGELFF. In DNA form, the CDR3 reads TGCGCCAGCGGAGCTAGAACAGAGGCGAACACCGGGGAGCTGTTTTTT.

The chain uses TRBV18 and TRBJ1-1, with a weak D call TRBD1 (6 bases). This CDR3 spans 14 amino acids. From germline, CDR1 is KGHSH and CDR2 LQKENI. Trimming cost V 3 bases and J 6 bases, with 14 bases left between them. The CDR3 nucleotides are TGTGCCAGCTCACCCCCCACAGGGCTCGCTGAAGCTTTCTTT. Its translation is CASSPPTGLAEAFF.

This CDR3 is CASSLAGQGRETQYF. CDR3 nucleotide sequence: TGTGCCAGCAGCTTAGCGGGACAGGGGCGAGAGACCCAGTACTTC. The rearrangement joins TRBV7-9 to TRBJ2-5; TRBD1 matches 10 bases. The V gene's germline CDR1 is SEHNR and CDR2 FQNEAQ (reference sequence). The V and J ends lost 0 bases and 4 bases, in that order; junction bases with no gene match: 2. CDR3 length equals 15 residues.

The rearrangement uses TRBV27 and TRBJ1-2; D is possibly TRBD1 (6 bases). Germline assignment: CDR1 MNHEY and CDR2 SMNVEV (reference sequence). With 8 bases removed from V and 4 bases from J, the gap between germline ends came to 14 bases. This CDR3 comprises 13 residues. CDR3 sequence (DNA): TGTGCCAGCCGGACAGTTAAGGGCTATGGCTACACCTTC. Its protein product is CASRTVKGYGYTF.

The chain uses TRBV6-6 and TRBJ2-7; D is perhaps TRBD1 or TRBD2 (5 bases each). This CDR3 contains 14 residues. The V end was cut by 2 bases, the J end by 2 bases, with 10 bases between. Germline loops: CDR1 MNHNY, CDR2 SVGAGI (reference sequence). Here the CDR3 reads CASSYGGLTYEQYF. As DNA, the CDR3 is TGTGCCAGCAGTTACGGGGGTTTGACCTACGAGCAGTACTTC.

Note on this clone: Other DNA variants within this sample encode the same CDR3. The chain joins TRBV19 to TRBJ2-2, with TRBD2 matching over 10 bases. Unmatched junction bases numbered 0, after V lost 1 base and J lost 4 bases. The CDR3 contains 15 residues. From germline, CDR1 is LNHDA and CDR2 SQIVND (reference sequence). The CDR3 reads CASSIGLAGTGELFF. The DNA for the CDR3 is TGTGCCAGTAGTATAGGACTAGCGGGCACCGGGGAGCTGTTTTTT.

This chain joins TRBV2 and TRBJ1-4; the match to TRBD1 covers 11 bases. This CDR3 spans 16 amino acids. Germline lookup yields CDR1 SNHLY and CDR2 FYNNEI. Losses at the gene ends were 4 bases for V and 4 bases for J; bases not matched to a gene: 5. CDR3 bases: TGTGCCAGCAGTGGCCGGGACAGGGGGAGTAATGAAAAACTGTTTTTT. This gives the protein CASSGRDRGSNEKLFF.

Here the CDR3 DNA reads TGTGCCAGCAGTTTACCGGATAAAGGTAATGAAAAACTGTTTTTT. Its protein is CASSLPDKGNEKLFF. The gene calls are TRBV27 and TRBJ1-4; D is uncertain. V lost 2 bases, J lost 4 bases, and 11 bases lay in between. The CDR3 runs to 15 residues. The germline CDR1 and CDR2 sequences are MNHEY and SMNVEV (reference sequence).